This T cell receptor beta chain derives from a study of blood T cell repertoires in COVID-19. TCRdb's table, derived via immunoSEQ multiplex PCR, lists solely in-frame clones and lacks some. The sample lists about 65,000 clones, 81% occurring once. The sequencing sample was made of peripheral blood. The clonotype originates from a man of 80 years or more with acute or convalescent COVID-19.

The DNA of the CDR3 is TGTGCCAGCAGCTCGGATGGGACTAGCGGGGCCCAGACCCAGTACTTC. Translated, it gives CASSSDGTSGAQTQYF. This chain connects TRBV11-3 to TRBJ2-5, with TRBD2 matching 13 bases. The V segment lost 4 bases and the J segment 6 bases; nucleotides outside the gene matches: 8. Germline loops: CDR1 SGHNT, CDR2 YENEEA. The CDR3 totals 16 residues.